This note documents a single T cell receptor (beta chain) sequence. The data derive from a study of control samples from healthy donors and cancer patients. The protocol was immunoSEQ multiplex PCR, while the TCRdb copy is restricted to in-frame clones and leaves out a portion. The table has almost 95,000 clones, over 75% seen once. The sequenced material came from blood. The receptor was derived from a woman aged 18 to 35 in good health.

CDR3 nucleotide sequence: TGTGCCAGCAGTGAACTTGCCCTCAGCTCCTACGAGCAGTACTTC. Protein sequence: CASSELALSSYEQYF. The gene calls are TRBV2 and TRBJ2-7; the D is unclear. V shed 2 bases and J shed 0 bases, with 11 bases lying between them. The germline gives CDR1 SNHLY, CDR2 FYNNEI. This CDR3 spans 15 amino acids. The full variable domain, completed using reference TRBV2 and TRBJ2-7, is EPEVTQTPSHQVTQMGQEVILRCVPISNHLYFYWYRQILGQKVEFLVSFYNNEISEKSEIFDDQFSVERPDGSNFTLKIRSTKLEDSAMYFCASSELALSSYEQYFGPGTRLTVT.